These T cell receptor beta chains were read from a single sample in a study of blood T cell repertoires in COVID-19. Generated by immunoSEQ multiplex PCR, the TCRdb table keeps only in-frame clones and is missing some. Seen here are approximately 400,000 clones, roughly 90% observed once, and the top ten hold 1% to 1.5%. Sequences were obtained from peripheral blood. The source is a man aged 40-49 years with acute or convalescent COVID-19. Both conserved end residues are part of each CDR3. Expanded clones get a size class; other rows say once, few or many, or leave the size out.

j_call	clone_size	v_call	cdr3_aa
TRBJ1-1	NA	TRBV30	CAWSPILGATEAFF
TRBJ1-2	NA	TRBV28	CASGSGGEASYGYTF
TRBJ2-6	NA	TRBV19	CASSVNRGTGANVLTF
TRBJ2-1	NA	TRBV9	CASSVGTSVNNEQFF
TRBJ2-1	NA	TRBV5-1	CASSRLAGALPSYNEQFF
TRBJ2-4	NA	TRBV28	CASTAGGGGRAGVNIQYF
TRBJ2-7	NA	TRBV2	CASSRTSGSLSYEQYF
TRBJ1-3	NA	TRBV18	CASLSVMGPGNTIYF
TRBJ1-4	NA	TRBV3-1/TRBV3-2	CASSQNPGTGNEKLFF
TRBJ1-2	NA	TRBV5-1	CASSLNSANYGYTF
TRBJ2-2	NA	TRBV9	CASSVVSSTGELFF
TRBJ1-1	once	TRBV11-2	CASSSSRTAGTEAFF
TRBJ2-7	NA	TRBV6-6	CASTRTGVTYEQYF
TRBJ1-1	NA	TRBV12-3/TRBV12-4	CASSGRGNTEAFF
TRBJ1-2	NA	TRBV6-5	CASSYSTEAYGYTF